These 21 T cell receptor beta chains were sequenced from one sample in a study of CD8 T cells in Susac syndrome. The authors reverse transcribed 0.5 to 1 ug RNA with random hexamers. Each CDR3 protein is one row after TCRdb ran MiXCR on the immunoSEQ multiplex PCR reads. Here the sample spans about 190,000 distinct CDR3 sequences, approximately 96% being singletons. Sequenced sample: CD4+ T cells from PBMCs. The source of these receptors is a human donor with Susac syndrome.

V usage is TRBV28 and J usage is TRBJ1-1, with D perhaps TRBD1 (6 bases). This CDR3 has 12 residues. In germline, CDR1 is MDHEN, CDR2 SYDVKM. Trimming removed 1 base from V and 10 bases from J, with 10 bases in between. The DNA of the CDR3 is TGTGCCAGCAGTTTATTCGGGGGCAGAGCTTTCTTT. The encoded protein is CASSLFGGRAFF.

The V and J genes are TRBV20-1 and TRBJ2-2; 7 bases fit TRBD1. Germline trimming cut 3 bases from V and 7 bases from J; bases unmatched to any gene: 2. In germline, CDR1 is DFQATT, CDR2 SNEGSKA (reference sequence). The CDR3 consists of 12 residues. CDR3 DNA: TGCAGTGCTAGGACAGGGCACGGGGAGCTGTTTTTT. It is translated as CSARTGHGELFF.

The chain combines TRBV4-3 with TRBJ2-3, with 9 bases lining up with TRBD1. V was clipped by 0 bases and J by 2 bases; unmatched bases: 9. The germline CDR1 and CDR2 sequences are LGHNA and YSLEER. The CDR3 runs 18 residues. CDR3 nucleotide sequence: TGCGCCAGCAGCCAAGATCACACAGGGGGCTTATCCACAGATACGCAGTATTTT. It yields the protein CASSQDHTGGLSTDTQYF.

The chain has TRBV3-1 and TRBJ1-1; possible D gene TRBD1, 5 bases. CDR1 is LGHDT, CDR2 YNNKEL, per germline (reference sequence). Deletions cut 1 base from V and 1 base from J, with 10 bases between. This CDR3 contains 15 residues. The CDR3 DNA sequence: TGTGCCAGCAGCCAAGTGGCAGGGACGAACACTGAAGCTTTCTTT. Protein sequence: CASSQVAGTNTEAFF.

The gene calls are TRBV6-4 and TRBJ2-1; D is uncertain. The CDR3 loop spans 14 amino acids. Germline values: CDR1 MRHNA, CDR2 SNTAGT. V gave up 4 bases and J gave up 6 bases, with 13 bases separating them. The chain's CDR3 is CASSATTTSNEQFF. Written as DNA, the CDR3 is TGTGCCAGCAGTGCAACGACCACTTCCAATGAGCAGTTCTTC.

V gene TRBV7-6 combines with J gene TRBJ1-3, with D maybe TRBD1 (5 bases). The ends were cut back, 0 bases at V and 4 bases at J, with 13 bases in the middle. Germline CDR1 reads SGHVS; CDR2 reads FNYEAQ. This CDR3 has 16 residues. CDR3 nucleotide sequence: TGTGCCAGCAGCTTAGCGCAGAGGGGTTCCGGAAACACCATATATTTT. It translates to CASSLAQRGSGNTIYF.

The rearrangement links TRBV6-5 to TRBJ1-5; D is ambiguous. Germline CDR1 MNHEY, CDR2 SVGAGI. V was pared by 8 bases and J by 2 bases, with 7 bases between. The length of the CDR3 is 12 residues. The CDR3 DNA reads TGTGCCAGCGGGGTTGGCAATCAGCCCCAGCATTTT. This codes for CASGVGNQPQHF.

The rearrangement links TRBV19 to TRBJ2-7; 9 nucleotides agree with TRBD2. CDR3 length: 15 amino acids. Germline assignment: CDR1 LNHDA and CDR2 SQIVND (reference sequence). With V trimmed by 1 base and J by 2 bases, 3 bases remained unmatched. The CDR3 DNA is TGTGCCAGTAGTATAGTTAGCGGGGGAACCTACGAGCAGTACTTC. Its protein is CASSIVSGGTYEQYF.

V and J are TRBV7-9 and TRBJ1-1; D gene ambiguous. The CDR3 contains 13 residues. The germline V gene has CDR1 SEHNR and CDR2 FQNEAQ (reference sequence). Trimming took off 3 bases at V and 3 bases at J, with 8 bases between the two ends. CDR3 residues: CASSFEPDTEAFF. The CDR3, as DNA: TGTGCCAGCAGCTTCGAACCGGACACTGAAGCTTTCTTT.

The rearrangement links TRBV6-1 to TRBJ1-2; D call uncertain. Germline V CDR1 and CDR2: MNHNS, SASEGT. V was trimmed by 7 bases and J by 1 base, leaving 4 bases between them. There are 11 residues in the CDR3. CDR3 sequence: CASTVNYGYTF. Written as DNA, the CDR3 is TGTGCCAGCACTGTTAACTATGGCTACACCTTC.

As DNA, the CDR3 is TGTGCCAGCAGCTTAGGACGTGTAGCCCAAGAGACCCAGTACTTC. Protein: CASSLGRVAQETQYF. The chain recombines TRBV7-6 with TRBJ2-5; D remains unclear. V was shortened by 1 base and J by 1 base, with 10 bases between the two germline ends. Germline CDR1 SGHVS, CDR2 FNYEAQ. This CDR3 comprises 15 residues. Drawing the rest from reference TRBV7-6 and TRBJ2-5, the complete variable domain is GAGVSQSPRYKVTKRGQDVALRCDPISGHVSLYWYRQALGQGPEFLTYFNYEAQQDKSGLPNDRFSAERPEGSISTLTIQRTEQRDSAMYRCASSLGRVAQETQYFGPGTRLLVL.

The V and J genes are TRBV28 and TRBJ1-2; D uncertain. Between the trimmed V and J ends, which lost 10 bases and 7 bases, there was a span of 13 bases. The V gene's germline CDR1 is MDHEN and CDR2 SYDVKM. The CDR3 length is 11 residues. The DNA of the CDR3 is TGTGCCACCCTTGTGCCCCCTGGCTACACCTTC. This codes for CATLVPPGYTF.

CDR3 in DNA: TGTGCCAGTAGTGCTCCTAGCGGGGGCACCGGGGAGCTGTTTTTT. Translated, it gives CASSAPSGGTGELFF. The chain couples TRBV19 to TRBJ2-2, with 10 bases aligning to TRBD2. Germline values: CDR1 LNHDA, CDR2 SQIVND (reference sequence). V shed 5 bases, J shed 4 bases, and the junction held 4 bases outside the gene matches. CDR3 length: 15 amino acids.

J is TRBJ2-5 and V is TRBV7-9; D gene unclear. CDR1 is SEHNR, CDR2 FQNEAQ, per germline (reference sequence). Trimming shortened V by 0 bases and J by 5 bases, and 7 bases separated the two germline ends. The CDR3 extends over 13 amino acids. The CDR3 sequence: CASSLAILETQYF. The DNA for the CDR3 is TGTGCCAGCAGCTTAGCCATCCTGGAGACCCAGTACTTC.

The V call is TRBV20-1, the J call TRBJ1-1; a possible D gene is TRBD1 (5 bases). There are 13 residues in the CDR3. Germline loops: CDR1 DFQATT, CDR2 SNEGSKA (reference sequence). V was shortened by 5 bases and J by 7 bases, with 17 bases between the two germline ends. The CDR3 nucleotides read TGCAGTGCTCCGTCCACGGGGCCGCATGAAGCTTTCTTT. It specifies CSAPSTGPHEAFF.

This chain links TRBV28 with TRBJ2-7, with D possibly matching TRBD1 (6 bases). Germline CDR1 reads MDHEN; CDR2 reads SYDVKM. With 8 bases removed from V and 7 bases from J, the gap between germline ends came to 12 bases. CDR3 length: 11 amino acids. CDR3 amino acids: CASRSGEEQYF. CDR3 sequence (DNA): TGTGCCAGCCGATCAGGGGAAGAGCAGTACTTC.

The rearrangement uses TRBV6-2 or TRBV6-3 and TRBJ2-7; TRBD1 agrees at 11 bases. The V segment lost 6 bases and the J segment 3 bases; nucleotides outside the gene matches: 7. The germline CDR1 and CDR2 sequences are MNHEY and SVGEGT. The CDR3 contains 15 residues. CDR3 protein: CASRPSGTGGYEQYF. In nucleotides, the CDR3 is TGTGCCAGCAGACCTTCCGGGACAGGGGGCTACGAGCAGTACTTC.

This clonotype is a singleton in its sample. The chain has TRBV20-1 and TRBJ2-3; 12 bases line up with TRBD2. The CDR3 sequence is 14 residues long. V trimming: 6 bases; J trimming: 6 bases; junction bases outside the gene matches: 7. Germline V gene sequence: CDR1 DFQATT, CDR2 SNEGSKA (reference sequence). As DNA, the CDR3 is TGCAGTGCCGAGATGCTAGCGGGGGGGGATACGCAGTATTTT. Translation gives CSAEMLAGGDTQYF.

The chain carries TRBV12-3 or TRBV12-4 and TRBJ1-1; D may be TRBD1 (6 bases). This CDR3 has 14 amino acids. Trimming removed 8 bases at V and 7 bases at J, with 20 bases between. The CDR3 sequence is CASGRSNRVGEAFF. DNA for the CDR3: TGTGCCAGCGGACGATCAAACAGGGTTGGTGAAGCTTTCTTT.

The chain couples TRBV6-6 to TRBJ1-5; a weak D match, TRBD1 (6 bases). The CDR3 has 13 amino acids. Trimming took 6 bases from V and 11 from J, leaving 17 bases between them. The germline gives CDR1 MNHNY, CDR2 SVGAGI (reference sequence). DNA of the CDR3: TGTGCCAGCAGCCCTGAGGGGGGTGCAGCCCAGCATTTT. This encodes CASSPEGGAAQHF.

The chain is built from TRBV14 and TRBJ2-5, with 9 nucleotides matching TRBD2. The CDR3 is 14 amino acids. The germline V gene encodes CDR1 SGHDN and CDR2 FVKESK. Losses at the gene ends were 1 base for V and 5 bases for J; bases not matched to a gene: 2. As DNA, the CDR3 is TGTGCCAGCAGCCAAGTAGGACTAGCGGAGACCCAGTACTTC. Translated, it gives CASSQVGLAETQYF. The complete variable domain, with remaining parts taken from reference TRBV14 and TRBJ2-5, reads EAGVTQFPSHSVIEKGQTVTLRCDPISGHDNLYWYRRVMGKEIKFLLHFVKESKQDESGMPNNRFLAERTGGTYSTLKVQPAELEDSGVYFCASSQVGLAETQYFGPGTRLLVL.